A selection of T cell receptor beta chains follows, all from one sample in a study of tumor-infiltrating lymphocytes in localized non-small cell lung cancer. The method was immunoSEQ multiplex PCR; TCRdb's version includes in-frame clones alone and lacks a portion of them. Counted here are 4,000 to 5,500 clones, around 69% occurring once; the ten biggest clones make up about 61%. The sequenced material came from lung tumor tissue. The receptor source for this set is a human donor with non-small cell lung cancer. CDR3s include the opening cysteine and the closing phenylalanine or tryptophan.

j_gene,v_gene,CDR3aa
TRBJ1-1,TRBV6-5,CASSKGQSNTEAFF
TRBJ1-1,TRBV30,CAWSTGGWNTEAFF
TRBJ2-7,TRBV6-8,CASNSGYEQYF
TRBJ1-3,TRBV5-6,CASSLARGGGRSGNTIYF
TRBJ1-3,TRBV19,CASSIAGSGNTIYF
TRBJ1-2,TRBV2,CASTVDYYGYTF
TRBJ1-1,TRBV6-9,CASSSGTKNTEAFF
TRBJ2-1,TRBV7-6,CASSAPPGDSYNEQFF
TRBJ1-3,TRBV9,CASSARENTIYF
TRBJ1-3,TRBV4-1,CASSQLSTSSGNTIYF
TRBJ2-1,TRBV11-2,CASSLASGRMEYNEQFF
TRBJ1-2,TRBV7-3,CASSLMGGYGYTF
TRBJ1-4,TRBV6-5,CASTGNLNEKLFF
TRBJ1-6,TRBV27,CASSFRGGGSPLHF
TRBJ1-1,TRBV4-3,CASSQGNPALLAAEAFF
TRBJ2-5,TRBV27,CASSLGDGETQYF
TRBJ2-1,TRBV4-3,CASSRSGGDYNEQFF
TRBJ1-6,TRBV9,CASSDPDRGPYNSPLHF
TRBJ1-5,TRBV7-9,CASSLGYSNQPQHF
TRBJ2-4,TRBV27,CASSLRTGTGGANIQYF
TRBJ1-1,TRBV5-4,CASSLGTGEFAFF
TRBJ1-1,TRBV2,CASRKAQEAFF
TRBJ2-2,TRBV7-2,CASSLEVNTGELFF
TRBJ1-2,TRBV7-8,CASSMTVQYGYTF
TRBJ1-2,TRBV6-1,CASSEGTGHGYTF
TRBJ2-2,TRBV10-1,CASSTQTSGIGNTGELFF
TRBJ1-5,TRBV19,CASSIPDRAINQPQHF
TRBJ2-1,TRBV10-3,CAISERTGLHNEQFF
TRBJ2-1,TRBV29-1,CSVEGQGLKYEQFF
TRBJ1-1,TRBV25-1,CASSDQGRSEAFF
TRBJ1-4,TRBV19,CASSVRQGNEKLFF
TRBJ1-2,TRBV9,CASSPSGNYSYTF
TRBJ2-1,TRBV27,CASRTASSYNEQFF
TRBJ2-2,TRBV10-2,CASSTGANTGELFF
TRBJ2-1,TRBV4-3,CASSLAGRVVDEQFF
TRBJ1-1,TRBV29-1,CSTQNTEAFF
TRBJ1-5,TRBV5-6,CASSQWTGEGNQPQHF
TRBJ2-7,TRBV19,CASSGSGFSYEQYF
TRBJ2-5,TRBV7-2,CASSLNRDRETQYF
TRBJ1-6,TRBV14,CASSQGGAGNSPLHF
TRBJ1-2,TRBV6-1,CASSARGQGAFVGYTF
TRBJ2-3,TRBV10-3,CAIRGQGAHDTQYF
TRBJ1-5,TRBV27,CASSAIQGANQPQHF
TRBJ2-5,TRBV7-2,CASSLVRGRETQYF
TRBJ2-7,TRBV6-6,CASNSGYEQYF
TRBJ2-4,TRBV11-3,CASSPGTGRNIQYF